This T cell receptor (beta chain) emerged from a study of response to subunit inactivated influenza vaccine. This CDR3 region has 16 residues. The trim removed 1 base at V and 4 bases at J, leaving 10 bases unmatched. Germline values: CDR1 DFQATT, CDR2 SNEGSKA (reference sequence). As for this clonotype: The antigen is not known.

TCRdb reanalysed the RT-PCR reads using MiXCR and keeps one entry per CDR3 protein. This sample has roughly 630,000 distinct CDR3 sequences; around 15% occur once, and the top ten carry 6% to 9.5%. Notes on the study in general: It was the authors' suggestion that each seasonal influenza vaccination recruits few new T cells.

This sequence joins TRBV20-1 and TRBJ2-5, with 9 bases identical to TRBD2. This receptor was obtained from a man in his fifties or sixties who received an inactivated influenza vaccine. The sample was PBMCs from blood, taken 14 to 15 days before vaccination. DNA for the CDR3: TGCAGTGCTAGAGTTTGGCGGGGGGGGTCATCAGAGACCCAGTACTTC. Translating gives CSARVWRGGSSETQYF.